One sample yielded the 7 T cell receptor beta chains listed below, sequenced in a study of blood T cell repertoires in COVID-19 (dated by TCRdb to 2018 to 2020). Library preparation was by the immunoSEQ multiplex PCR assay. TCRdb provides this immuneACCESS table in a form limited to in-frame rearrangements. Some clones are lacking; in checked studies, under half of them reflect an unresolved V gene, and why the rest are absent is not known. This sample comprises about 150,000 clones, 80% of them detected only once. The top ten clonotypes cover roughly 0.6% of the sample. The sequencing sample was made of peripheral blood. These receptors originate from a man aged 55 to 70 with acute or convalescent COVID-19.

The chain is built from TRBV7-7 and TRBJ2-2; tentatively, D is TRBD1 (5 bases). V was cut by 5 bases and J by 7 bases, with 14 bases left in between. In germline, CDR1 is SSHAT, CDR2 FNYEAQ (reference sequence). This CDR3 comprises 14 residues. The CDR3 DNA sequence: TGTGCCAGCAGCGGATCAGGGATTAGCGGGGAGCTGTTTTTT. This encodes CASSGSGISGELFF.

The J gene is TRBJ2-1, the V gene TRBV11-3; 11 bases match TRBD2. There are 17 residues in the CDR3. CDR1 is SGHNT, CDR2 YENEEA, per germline. V was clipped by 5 bases and J by 5 bases; unmatched bases: 11. This CDR3 is CASSPAGLAGGHNEQFF. In nucleotides, the CDR3 is TGTGCCAGCAGCCCCGCGGGGCTAGCGGGGGGCCACAATGAGCAGTTCTTC.

This clone was seen only a few times. The rearrangement uses TRBV7-2 and TRBJ2-1; TRBD1 matches at 11 bases. The CDR3 has 15 residues. Looked up from germline, CDR1 is SGHTA and CDR2 is FQGNSA. V dropped 7 bases and J dropped 2; count of bases not matched to a gene: 4. The CDR3 DNA is TGTGCCAGCACCCGGGACAGGGGGACCTACAATGAGCAGTTCTTC. It codes for CASTRDRGTYNEQFF.

V and J are TRBV5-5 and TRBJ2-3; 7 bases match TRBD1. V lost 4 bases, J lost 2 bases, and 4 bases stayed unmatched. CDR3 length: 14 residues. Germline CDR1 is SGHKS and CDR2 is YYEKEE (reference sequence). The DNA of the CDR3 is TGTGCCAGCAGCCCGGGACAGAACACAGATACGCAGTATTTT. Its protein is CASSPGQNTDTQYF.

The chain uses TRBV7-2 and TRBJ1-1, with D maybe TRBD1 (6 bases). This CDR3 has 15 amino acids. Germline V gene lookup returns CDR1 SGHTA and CDR2 FQGNSA. Trimming removed 5 bases from V and 0 bases from J, with 13 bases in between. CDR3 sequence (DNA): TGTGCCAGCAGCAGAACCCGACAGGTGAACACTGAAGCTTTCTTT. It yields the protein CASSRTRQVNTEAFF.

The chain combines TRBV6-5 with TRBJ1-6; no clear D. The V gene's germline CDR1 is MNHEY and CDR2 SVGAGI. This CDR3 spans 14 amino acids. The germline V and J ends were trimmed by 6 bases and 5 bases, with 11 bases remaining between them. The CDR3 DNA reads as TGTGCCAGCAGGACGACACGGAATAATTCACCCCTCCACTTT. Encoded protein: CASRTTRNNSPLHF.

The genes are TRBV4-2 and TRBJ2-7; D is possibly TRBD2 (5 bases). This CDR3 region has 15 residues. V was pared by 0 bases and J by 4 bases, with 13 bases between. CDR1 is LGHNA and CDR2 is YNFKEQ in the germline V gene. DNA for the CDR3: TGTGCCAGCAGCCAAGATAGAGGGCGAGGGTACGAGCAGTACTTC. Translating gives CASSQDRGRGYEQYF.